Below, 27 T cell receptor beta chains from the same sample are listed, as sequenced in a study of T cells in Graves' hyperthyroidism and ophthalmopathy. RNA transcripts yielded amplified TCR beta CDR3 regions. A set of HTBI primers served as the primers for a first-round RT-PCR of the TCR CDR3. One entry per CDR3 protein results from TCRdb running MiXCR on the multiplex PCR reads. Of 700,000 to 850,000 distinct CDR3 sequences listed, around a third are singletons. Sequencing used blood. The receptors derive from a middle-aged woman with Graves' hyperthyroidism.

The table lists this clonotype with many counts. The rearrangement links TRBV12-3 or TRBV12-4 to TRBJ1-2; tentatively, D is TRBD1 (6 bases). This CDR3 has 13 amino acids. V lost 7 bases and J 2 bases, leaving 11 bases between the germline ends. The CDR3 reads CASKPTGNYGYTF. CDR3 DNA: TGTGCCAGCAAGCCCACAGGGAACTATGGCTACACCTTC.

This clonotype was counted many times. The gene calls are TRBV6-5 and TRBJ1-2; D is uncertain. V lost 3 bases and J lost 3, with 8 bases in between. The germline V gene has CDR1 MNHEY and CDR2 SVGAGI. The CDR3 has 13 amino acids. The CDR3, as DNA: TGTGCCAGCAGTTATCCCGGGGACTATGGCTACACCTTC. It codes for CASSYPGDYGYTF.

This clonotype was counted once. The chain is built from TRBV28 and TRBJ1-5; D is unresolved. Trimming left V 1 base short and J 7 bases short, with 11 bases between. Looked up from germline, CDR1 is MDHEN and CDR2 is SYDVKM. The CDR3 is 14 amino acids. The CDR3 loop reads CASSLLGTVQPQHF. CDR3 nucleotide sequence: TGTGCCAGCAGTTTATTGGGCACCGTCCAGCCCCAGCATTTT.

This clonotype was observed many times. The chain uses TRBV5-1 and TRBJ1-2; no reliable D call. V lost 0 bases, J lost 7 bases, and 10 bases lay in between. CDR1 SGHRS and CDR2 YFSETQ come from the germline V gene. This CDR3 is 13 amino acids long. CDR3: CASSLAWERGYTF. CDR3 coding DNA: TGCGCCAGCAGCTTGGCCTGGGAACGTGGCTACACCTTC.

This clonotype was picked up a small number of times. The junction departs from germline at one end; a sequencing error may be responsible. The chain joins TRBV7-9 to TRBJ2-7; D is undetermined. The CDR3 spans 14 residues. Looked up from germline, CDR1 is SEHNR and CDR2 is FQNEAQ (reference sequence). Here the CDR3 DNA reads TGCGCCAGCAGCCGAATCACAAGTTACCCCGAGCAGTACTTC. It yields the protein CASSRITSYPEQYF.

This chain joins TRBV5-8 and TRBJ1-1, with unresolved D. Germline-derived CDR1 and CDR2 are SGHTS and YDEGEE. This CDR3 is 13 amino acids long. V dropped 0 bases and J dropped 7 bases, with 10 bases sitting between them. This CDR3 is CASSLESRGEAFF. CDR3 DNA: TGTGCCAGCAGCTTGGAGAGTCGGGGTGAAGCTTTCTTT.

Details on this clonotype: This may arise from a read error, as a much more abundant clone is one base away. This CDR3 is missing its conserved last phenylalanine or tryptophan, likely due to a read error. The chain carries TRBV6-1 and TRBJ1-1; unclear D gene. Germline V lookup: CDR1 MNHNS, CDR2 SASEGT. The CDR3 extends over 12 amino acids. The V end was cut by 2 bases, the J end by 4 bases, with 5 bases between. The CDR3 loop reads CASSERITEAFS. Here the CDR3 DNA reads TGTGCCAGCAGTGAACGGATCACTGAAGCTTTCTCT.

This clonotype was picked up a small number of times. The chain has TRBV24-1 and TRBJ1-1; 9 bases align to TRBD1. The germline V gene has CDR1 KGHDR and CDR2 SFDVKD. This CDR3 has 12 amino acids. Germline trimming cut 6 bases from V and 6 bases from J; bases unmatched to any gene: 1. CDR3 region: CATSTGGSEAFF. CDR3 nucleotides: TGTGCCACCAGTACAGGGGGCTCTGAAGCTTTCTTT.

This clonotype was found many times. V gene TRBV5-1 combines with J gene TRBJ2-7; D gene unclear. V was cut by 3 bases and J by 7 bases, with 11 bases left in between. This CDR3 region has 12 residues. CDR1 and CDR2 from the germline V gene are SGHRS and YFSETQ. CDR3 protein: CASSSVQREQYF. The CDR3 DNA reads TGCGCCAGCAGCTCAGTCCAGAGAGAGCAGTACTTC.

This clonotype was counted many times. The chain uses TRBV7-9 and TRBJ1-2; D might be TRBD1 (5 bases). CDR1 and CDR2 from the germline V gene are SEHNR and FQNEAQ (reference sequence). The CDR3 contains 14 residues. The V end lost 5 bases, the J end lost 5 bases, and 15 bases lay between the germline ends. This CDR3 reads CASSPVGDLYGYTF. The CDR3 DNA is TGTGCCAGCAGCCCCGTAGGGGACTTATATGGCTACACCTTC.

The V call is TRBV14, the J call TRBJ2-3, with unresolved D. Germline V gives CDR1 SGHDN, CDR2 FVKESK. With 0 bases removed from V and 1 base from J, the gap between germline ends came to 5 bases. The CDR3 covers 14 residues. The CDR3 protein is CASSQDVRTDTQYF. The CDR3 DNA is TGTGCCAGCAGCCAAGATGTTCGCACAGATACGCAGTATTTT.

In this sample, this clonotype turned up many times. V gene TRBV7-2 combines with J gene TRBJ1-2, with a weak D call TRBD1 (5 bases). Trimming removed 3 bases at V and 1 base at J, with 12 bases between. The germline V gene encodes CDR1 SGHTA and CDR2 FQGNSA. The CDR3 length is 15 residues. The CDR3 spells CASSFVTGINYGYTF. CDR3 DNA: TGTGCCAGCAGCTTCGTAACAGGCATTAACTATGGCTACACCTTC.

This rearrangement joins TRBV20-1 to TRBJ2-6, with TRBD1 identical over 7 bases. Trimming removed 5 bases from V and 9 bases from J; junction bases left unmatched: 13. From germline, CDR1 is DFQATT and CDR2 SNEGSKA (reference sequence). The CDR3 sequence is 15 residues long. The DNA for the CDR3 is TGCAGTGCTTTACCAGGGACAGACGCCGTCAACGTCCTGACTTTC. Its translation is CSALPGTDAVNVLTF.

The rearrangement uses TRBV6-4 and TRBJ1-2; D ambiguous. The germline CDR1 and CDR2 sequences are MRHNA and SNTAGT. Trimming shortened V by 5 bases and J by 4 bases, and 11 bases separated the two germline ends. The CDR3 length is 13 residues. The CDR3 sequence is CASSYHGSYGYTF. The DNA of the CDR3 is TGTGCCAGCAGTTACCACGGGAGCTATGGCTACACCTTC.

The V call is TRBV10-3, the J call TRBJ2-6, with unresolved D. Between the trimmed V and J ends, which lost 2 bases and 2 bases, there was a span of 4 bases. This CDR3 comprises 14 residues. Per the germline V gene, CDR1 is ENHRY and CDR2 is SYGVKD. CDR3 sequence (DNA): TGTGCCATCAGTGAGATCGCTGGGGCCAACGTCCTGACTTTC. Amino acid sequence: CAISEIAGANVLTF.

The chain carries TRBV7-2 and TRBJ1-6; TRBD1 agrees at 10 bases. Germline V CDR1 and CDR2: SGHTA, FQGNSA. The CDR3 covers 18 residues. V dropped 2 bases and J dropped 9; count of bases not matched to a gene: 13. The CDR3 sequence: CASSLTRQRTGGSSPLHF. As DNA, the CDR3 is TGTGCCAGCAGCTTAACTCGCCAAAGGACAGGGGGGAGTTCACCCCTCCACTTT.

CDR3 nucleotide sequence: TGTGCCACCAGTTACTCGGGGGGGGCCCTCTACGAGCAGTACTTC. Translating gives CATSYSGGALYEQYF. The chain joins TRBV24-1 to TRBJ2-7; the match to TRBD2 covers 8 bases. The J segment lost 3 bases and the V segment lost 6 bases, leaving 9 bases of the junction unmatched. The CDR3 is 15 amino acids. Per the germline V gene, CDR1 is KGHDR and CDR2 is SFDVKD.

This chain links TRBV9 with TRBJ1-2, with D unclear. Trimming cost V 3 bases and J 5 bases, with 14 bases left between them. The CDR3 loop spans 14 amino acids. Germline V gives CDR1 SGDLS, CDR2 YYNGEE. CDR3: CASSGLGFWYGYTF. CDR3 sequence (DNA): TGTGCCAGCAGCGGGTTAGGGTTTTGGTATGGCTACACCTTC.

This clonotype was picked up a small number of times. This chain links TRBV12-3 or TRBV12-4 with TRBJ1-1, with 8 bases fitting TRBD1. The ends lost 6 bases at V and 1 base at J; junction bases unmatched: 7. CDR3 length equals 15 residues. CDR3 bases: TGTGCCAGCAGCCCTCGGGACAGGCCGAACACTGAAGCTTTCTTT. Its translation is CASSPRDRPNTEAFF.

A remark on this clonotype: Its ends do not fully match the called genes, so a read error is possible. Here the CDR3 DNA reads TGTGCCATCCTGGGGGACGACACCGGGGGGCTGTTTTTT. This translates into CAILGDDTGGLFF. This chain joins TRBV10-3 and TRBJ2-2, with D possibly matching TRBD2 (6 bases). This CDR3 comprises 13 residues. The V gene's germline CDR1 is ENHRY and CDR2 SYGVKD.

In its sample, this clonotype was seen many times. The chain has TRBV7-9 and TRBJ1-6; no clear D. Trimming left V 7 bases short and J 4 bases short, with 11 bases between. CDR3 length equals 14 residues. Germline V lookup: CDR1 SEHNR, CDR2 FQNEAQ (reference sequence). CDR3 protein: CASNAPGYNSPLHF. The CDR3 bases are TGTGCCAGCAATGCTCCGGGATATAATTCACCCCTCCACTTT.

The table lists this clonotype with a few counts. The junction departs from germline at one end; a sequencing error may be responsible. The chain uses TRBV4-2 and TRBJ1-1, with unresolved D. This CDR3 is 15 amino acids long. Germline V gene lookup returns CDR1 LGHNA and CDR2 YNFKEQ. The chain's CDR3 is CASSQDLAANTKAFF. CDR3 sequence (DNA): TGTGCCAGCAGCCAAGATCTGGCTGCGAACACTAAAGCTTTCTTT.

This clonotype turned up a few times. The rearrangement uses TRBV19 and TRBJ2-2; unclear D gene. CDR1 is LNHDA, CDR2 SQIVND, per germline (reference sequence). The CDR3 loop spans 15 amino acids. The V and J ends lost 6 bases and 2 bases respectively, with 13 bases between them. The CDR3: CASSPLTRNTGELFF. CDR3 nucleotides: TGTGCCAGTAGCCCCCTGACACGAAACACCGGGGAGCTGTTTTTT.

The genes are TRBV29-1 and TRBJ1-2; 7 bases line up with TRBD1. The CDR3 loop spans 14 amino acids. J gave up 6 bases and V 3 bases, and 10 bases lay outside the gene matches. Germline V gene lookup returns CDR1 SQVTM and CDR2 ANQGSEA. CDR3 sequence reads: CSVDDGTAKHGYTF. DNA of the CDR3: TGCAGCGTTGACGACGGGACAGCGAAGCATGGCTACACCTTC.

V is TRBV5-6 and J is TRBJ1-2, with 7 nucleotides matching TRBD1. CDR3 length: 15 amino acids. Germline CDR1 and CDR2: SGHDT and YYEEEE. Trimming at V came to 10 bases and at J to 7 bases, leaving 19 bases not matched to a gene. The CDR3 sequence: CAWSVPEGARSGYTF. The CDR3 nucleotides are TGTGCCTGGAGTGTACCCGAGGGGGCGAGGTCTGGCTACACCTTC.

Only a few counts were recorded for this clonotype. The chain is built from TRBV10-3 and TRBJ2-7; the match to TRBD2 covers 12 bases. The germline CDR1 and CDR2 sequences are ENHRY and SYGVKD. The CDR3 length is 15 residues. The V segment lost 2 bases and the J segment 10 bases; nucleotides outside the gene matches: 9. In nucleotides, the CDR3 is TGTGCCATCAGTGAGCTAGCGGGGGGGCACATCCCCCAGTACTTC. Its translation is CAISELAGGHIPQYF.

This clonotype was counted ten times or more. V is TRBV29-1 and J is TRBJ2-7; D may correspond to TRBD1 or TRBD2 (5 bases each). This CDR3 comprises 11 residues. Germline V gene lookup returns CDR1 SQVTM and CDR2 ANQGSEA. Trimming left V 7 bases short and J 6 bases short, with 13 bases between. CDR3 residues: CSAGPGFEQYF. The CDR3 nucleotides read TGCAGCGCGGGGCCTGGTTTCGAGCAGTACTTC.